The source of this T cell receptor beta chain is a study of cytomegalovirus exposure and HLA in healthy donors. About the study: Earlier, 150 million to 200 million T cells were analyzed, and 95 million to 140 million unique TCR beta sequences were found among them. The study, taken as a whole, reports: Generally TCR sequences proved uncommon, though certain public TCRs appeared in numerous donors. As immune exposure information, only CMV serostatus was available.

Notes on this clone: What it binds is unknown.

The CDR3 extends over 18 amino acids. In germline, CDR1 is SGHTA, CDR2 FQGTGA. The V and J ends lost 5 bases and 2 bases, in that order; junction bases with no gene match: 11. The PCR had 60 Vbeta and 13 Jbeta primers. TCRdb keeps only in-frame clones here, not all; method: immunoSEQ multiplex PCR. This sample has about 180,000 clones, with about four fifths found just once. The sequenced material came from PBMCs. This receptor was obtained from a man aged 40-49 years in good health and CMV-seronegative. J is TRBJ2-2 and V is TRBV7-3, with 10 bases aligning to TRBD2. CDR3 protein: CASSPTEWTSGNTGELFF. For the CDR3, the DNA is TGTGCCAGCAGCCCAACGGAGTGGACTAGCGGAAACACCGGGGAGCTGTTTTTT.